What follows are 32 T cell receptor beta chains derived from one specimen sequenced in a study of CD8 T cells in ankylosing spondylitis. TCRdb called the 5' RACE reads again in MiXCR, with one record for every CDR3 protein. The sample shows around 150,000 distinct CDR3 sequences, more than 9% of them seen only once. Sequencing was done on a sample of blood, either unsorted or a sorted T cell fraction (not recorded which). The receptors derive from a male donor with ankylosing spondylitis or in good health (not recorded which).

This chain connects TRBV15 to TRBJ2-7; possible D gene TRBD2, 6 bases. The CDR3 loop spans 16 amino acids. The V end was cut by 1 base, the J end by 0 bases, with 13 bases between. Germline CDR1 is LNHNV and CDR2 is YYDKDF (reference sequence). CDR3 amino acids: CATSRANGGFSYEQYF. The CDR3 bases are TGTGCCACCAGCAGAGCCAACGGGGGTTTCTCCTACGAGCAGTACTTC.

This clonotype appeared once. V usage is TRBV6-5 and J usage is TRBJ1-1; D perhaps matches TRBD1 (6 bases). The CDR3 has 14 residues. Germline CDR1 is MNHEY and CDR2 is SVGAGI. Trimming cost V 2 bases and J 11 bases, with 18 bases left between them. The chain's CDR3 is CASSYEGGAEAAFF. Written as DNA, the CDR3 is TGTGCCAGCAGTTACGAGGGGGGAGCGGAAGCGGCTTTCTTT.

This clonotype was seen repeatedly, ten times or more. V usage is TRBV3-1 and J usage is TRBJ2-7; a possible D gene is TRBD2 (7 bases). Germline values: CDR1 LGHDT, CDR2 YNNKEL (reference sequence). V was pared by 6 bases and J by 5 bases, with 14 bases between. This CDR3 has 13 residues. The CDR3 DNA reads TGTGCCAGCAGTGTAGGGGGGGGCGACGAGCAGTACTTC. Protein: CASSVGGGDEQYF.

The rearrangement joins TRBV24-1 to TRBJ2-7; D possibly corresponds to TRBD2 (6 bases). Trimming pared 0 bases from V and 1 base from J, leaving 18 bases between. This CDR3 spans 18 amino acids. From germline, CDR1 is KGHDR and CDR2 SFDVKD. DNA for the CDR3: TGTGCCACCAGTGATTTGTTTAAAGGAGGGAAAGGTTCCTACGAGCAGTACTTC. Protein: CATSDLFKGGKGSYEQYF.

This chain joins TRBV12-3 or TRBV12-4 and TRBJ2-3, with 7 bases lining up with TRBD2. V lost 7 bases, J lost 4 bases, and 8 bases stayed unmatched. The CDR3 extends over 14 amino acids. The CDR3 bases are TGTGCCAGCAACTGGGAGGGCCTCGCAGATACGCAGTATTTT. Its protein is CASNWEGLADTQYF.

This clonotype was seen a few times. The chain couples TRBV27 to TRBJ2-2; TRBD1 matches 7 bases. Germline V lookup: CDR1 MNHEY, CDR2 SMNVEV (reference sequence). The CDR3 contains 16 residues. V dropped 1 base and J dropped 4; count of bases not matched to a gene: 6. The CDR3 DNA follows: TGTGCCAGCAGTTTATATGAGGGGGCTGGCACCGGGGAGCTGTTTTTT. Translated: CASSLYEGAGTGELFF.

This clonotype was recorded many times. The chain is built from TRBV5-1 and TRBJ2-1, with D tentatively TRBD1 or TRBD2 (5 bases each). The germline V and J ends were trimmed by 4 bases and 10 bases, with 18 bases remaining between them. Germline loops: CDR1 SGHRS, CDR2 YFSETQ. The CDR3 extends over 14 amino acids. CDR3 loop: CASSPGEGNREQFF. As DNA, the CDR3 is TGCGCCAGCAGCCCCGGTGAGGGGAACAGGGAGCAGTTCTTC.

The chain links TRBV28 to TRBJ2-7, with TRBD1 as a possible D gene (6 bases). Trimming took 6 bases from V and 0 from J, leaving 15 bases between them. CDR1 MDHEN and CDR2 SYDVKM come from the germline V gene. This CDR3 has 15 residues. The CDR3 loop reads CASRKQGGSSYEQYF. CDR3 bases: TGTGCCAGCAGGAAACAGGGTGGGAGCTCCTACGAGCAGTACTTC.

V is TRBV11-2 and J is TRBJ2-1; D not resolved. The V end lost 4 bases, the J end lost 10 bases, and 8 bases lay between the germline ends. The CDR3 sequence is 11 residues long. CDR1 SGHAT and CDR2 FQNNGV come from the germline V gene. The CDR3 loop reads CASSWTEEQFF. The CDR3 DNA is TGTGCCAGCAGCTGGACCGAGGAGCAGTTCTTC.

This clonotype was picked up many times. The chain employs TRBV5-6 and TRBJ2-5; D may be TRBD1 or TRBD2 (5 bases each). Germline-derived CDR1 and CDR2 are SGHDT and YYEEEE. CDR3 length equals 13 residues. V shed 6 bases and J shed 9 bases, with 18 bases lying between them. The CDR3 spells CASNRDGSEAQYF. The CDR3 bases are TGTGCCAGCAATCGGGACGGGTCTGAGGCCCAGTACTTC.

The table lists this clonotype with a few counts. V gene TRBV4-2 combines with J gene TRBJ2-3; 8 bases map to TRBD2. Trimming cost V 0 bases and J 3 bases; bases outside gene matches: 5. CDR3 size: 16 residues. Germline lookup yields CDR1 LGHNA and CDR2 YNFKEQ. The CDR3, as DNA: TGTGCCAGCAGCCAAGATCGGGGCGGGGGGACAGATACGCAGTATTTT. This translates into CASSQDRGGGTDTQYF.

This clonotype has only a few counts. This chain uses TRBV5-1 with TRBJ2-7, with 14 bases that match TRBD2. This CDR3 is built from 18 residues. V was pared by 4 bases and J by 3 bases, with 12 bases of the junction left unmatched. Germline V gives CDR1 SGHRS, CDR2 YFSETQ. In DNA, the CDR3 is TGCGCCAGCAGCCCCTCGGGGACTAGCGGGAGTTCCGTCTACGAGCAGTACTTC. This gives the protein CASSPSGTSGSSVYEQYF.

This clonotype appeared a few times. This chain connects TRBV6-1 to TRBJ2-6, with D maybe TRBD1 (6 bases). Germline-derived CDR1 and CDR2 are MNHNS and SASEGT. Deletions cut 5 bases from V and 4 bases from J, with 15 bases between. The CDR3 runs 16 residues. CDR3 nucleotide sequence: TGTGCCAGCAGTAAGAGAGGGGGAACGGGGGCCAACGTCCTGACTTTC. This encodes CASSKRGGTGANVLTF.

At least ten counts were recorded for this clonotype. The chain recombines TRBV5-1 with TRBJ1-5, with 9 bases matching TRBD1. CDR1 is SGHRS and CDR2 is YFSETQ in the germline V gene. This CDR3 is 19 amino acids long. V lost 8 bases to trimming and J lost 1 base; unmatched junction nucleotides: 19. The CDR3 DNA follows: TGCGCCAGATTAACTTACGACCTAGGACAGGGGTTAAGCAATCAGCCCCAGCATTTT. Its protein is CARLTYDLGQGLSNQPQHF.

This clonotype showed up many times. CDR3 sequence reads: CSATLTTQYF. CDR3 sequence (DNA): TGCAGTGCTACCTTGACCACCCAGTACTTC. The rearrangement uses TRBV20-1 and TRBJ2-5, with D unclear. Germline values: CDR1 DFQATT, CDR2 SNEGSKA (reference sequence). CDR3 length: 10 residues. The ends were cut back, 4 bases at V and 8 bases at J, with 8 bases in the middle.

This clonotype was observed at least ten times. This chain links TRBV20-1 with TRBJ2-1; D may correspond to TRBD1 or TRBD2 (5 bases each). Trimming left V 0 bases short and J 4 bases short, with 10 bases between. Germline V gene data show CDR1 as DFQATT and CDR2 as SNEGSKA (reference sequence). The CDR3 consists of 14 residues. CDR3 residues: CSARDPWGYNEQFF. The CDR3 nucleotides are TGCAGTGCTAGAGATCCTTGGGGGTACAATGAGCAGTTCTTC.

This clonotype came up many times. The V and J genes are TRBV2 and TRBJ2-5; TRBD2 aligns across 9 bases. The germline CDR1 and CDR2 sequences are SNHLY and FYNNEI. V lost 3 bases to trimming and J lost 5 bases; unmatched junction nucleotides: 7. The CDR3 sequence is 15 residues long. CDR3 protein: CASSEREGRGETQYF. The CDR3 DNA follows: TGTGCCAGCAGTGAGCGGGAGGGCCGGGGGGAGACCCAGTACTTC.

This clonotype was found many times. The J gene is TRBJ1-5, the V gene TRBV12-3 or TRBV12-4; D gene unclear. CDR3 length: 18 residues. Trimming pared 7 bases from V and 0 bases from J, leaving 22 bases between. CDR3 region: CASTSEDYRTLSNQPQHF. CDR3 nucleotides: TGTGCCAGCACCTCGGAGGATTACCGAACACTTAGCAATCAGCCCCAGCATTTT.

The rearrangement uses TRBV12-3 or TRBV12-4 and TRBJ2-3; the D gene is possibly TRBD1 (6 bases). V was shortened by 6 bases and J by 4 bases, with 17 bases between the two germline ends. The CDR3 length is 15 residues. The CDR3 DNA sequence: TGTGCCAGCAGCGATAGGACAGTGAAATCAGATACGCAGTATTTT. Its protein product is CASSDRTVKSDTQYF.

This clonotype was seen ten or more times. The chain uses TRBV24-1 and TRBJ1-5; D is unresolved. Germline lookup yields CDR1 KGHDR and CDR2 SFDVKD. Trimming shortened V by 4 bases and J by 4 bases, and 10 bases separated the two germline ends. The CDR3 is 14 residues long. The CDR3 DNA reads TGTGCCACCAGTGACTTCCGGGGAAATCAGCCCCAGCATTTT. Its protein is CATSDFRGNQPQHF.

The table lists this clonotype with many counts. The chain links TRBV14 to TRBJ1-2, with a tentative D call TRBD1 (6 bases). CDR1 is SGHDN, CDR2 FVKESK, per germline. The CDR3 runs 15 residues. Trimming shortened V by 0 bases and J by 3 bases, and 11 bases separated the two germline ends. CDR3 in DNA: TGTGCCAGCAGCCAAGAGAAGGGGGGGTACTATGGCTACACCTTC. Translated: CASSQEKGGYYGYTF.

The CDR3: CASSQDGRGQTDTQYF. CDR3 DNA: TGCGCCAGCAGCCAAGATGGGAGGGGGCAAACAGATACGCAGTATTTT. This rearrangement joins TRBV4-3 to TRBJ2-3, with D perhaps being TRBD1 or TRBD2 (7 bases each). V lost 0 bases to trimming and J lost 3 bases, with 13 bases between them. The CDR3 is 16 amino acids. Germline V gene sequence: CDR1 LGHNA, CDR2 YSLEER.

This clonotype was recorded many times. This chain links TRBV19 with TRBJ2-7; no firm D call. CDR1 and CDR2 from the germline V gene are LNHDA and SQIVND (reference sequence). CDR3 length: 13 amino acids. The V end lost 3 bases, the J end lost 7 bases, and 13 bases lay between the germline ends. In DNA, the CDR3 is TGTGCCAGTAGTATTGGGCCACGAGGTGAGCAGTACTTC. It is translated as CASSIGPRGEQYF.

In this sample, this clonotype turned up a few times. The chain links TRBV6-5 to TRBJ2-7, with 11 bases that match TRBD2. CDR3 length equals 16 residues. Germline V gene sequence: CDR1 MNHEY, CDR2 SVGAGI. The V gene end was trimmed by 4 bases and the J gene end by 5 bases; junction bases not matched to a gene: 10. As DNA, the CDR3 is TGTGCCAGCAGTTCCCGTACTAGCGGGAGACGCCACGAGCAGTACTTC. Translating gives CASSSRTSGRRHEQYF.

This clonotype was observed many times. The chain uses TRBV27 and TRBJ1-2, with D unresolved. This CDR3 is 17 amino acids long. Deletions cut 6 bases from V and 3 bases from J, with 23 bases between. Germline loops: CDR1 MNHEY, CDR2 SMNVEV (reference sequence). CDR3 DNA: TGTGCCAGCAGGCAATGGACCGGTTTGCTCGACGACTATGGCTACACCTTC. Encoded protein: CASRQWTGLLDDYGYTF.

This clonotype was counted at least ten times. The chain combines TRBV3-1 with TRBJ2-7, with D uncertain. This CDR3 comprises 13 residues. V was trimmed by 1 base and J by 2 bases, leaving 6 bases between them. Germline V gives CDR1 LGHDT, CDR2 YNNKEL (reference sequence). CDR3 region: CASSQAETYEQYF. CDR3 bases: TGTGCCAGCAGCCAAGCAGAAACCTACGAGCAGTACTTC.

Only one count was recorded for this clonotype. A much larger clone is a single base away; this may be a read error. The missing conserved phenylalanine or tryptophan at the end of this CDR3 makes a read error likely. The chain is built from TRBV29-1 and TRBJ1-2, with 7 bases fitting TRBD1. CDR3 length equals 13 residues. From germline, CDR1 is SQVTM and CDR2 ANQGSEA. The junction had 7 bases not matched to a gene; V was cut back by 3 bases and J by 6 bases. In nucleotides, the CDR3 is TGCAGCGTTGAGAACAGGGGAGATGATGGCTACACCATC. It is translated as CSVENRGDDGYTI.

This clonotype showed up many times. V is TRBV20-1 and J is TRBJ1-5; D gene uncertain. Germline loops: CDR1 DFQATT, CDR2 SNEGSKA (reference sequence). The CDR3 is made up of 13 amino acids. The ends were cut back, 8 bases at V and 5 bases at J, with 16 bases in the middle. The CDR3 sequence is CSTWTLGYQPQHF. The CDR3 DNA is TGCAGTACCTGGACCTTGGGCTATCAGCCCCAGCATTTT.

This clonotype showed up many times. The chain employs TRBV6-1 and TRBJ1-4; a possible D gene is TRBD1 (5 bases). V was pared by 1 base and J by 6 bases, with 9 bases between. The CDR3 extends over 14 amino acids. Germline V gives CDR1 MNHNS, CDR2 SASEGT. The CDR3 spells CASSEGGNDEKLFF. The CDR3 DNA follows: TGTGCCAGCAGTGAAGGGGGCAATGATGAAAAACTGTTTTTT.

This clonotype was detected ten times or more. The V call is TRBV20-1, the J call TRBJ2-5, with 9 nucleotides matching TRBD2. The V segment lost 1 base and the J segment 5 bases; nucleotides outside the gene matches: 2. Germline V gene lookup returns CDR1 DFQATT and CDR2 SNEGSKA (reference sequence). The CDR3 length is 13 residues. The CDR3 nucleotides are TGCAGTGCTAGAGTAGCGGGGGCGGAGACCCAGTACTTC. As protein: CSARVAGAETQYF.

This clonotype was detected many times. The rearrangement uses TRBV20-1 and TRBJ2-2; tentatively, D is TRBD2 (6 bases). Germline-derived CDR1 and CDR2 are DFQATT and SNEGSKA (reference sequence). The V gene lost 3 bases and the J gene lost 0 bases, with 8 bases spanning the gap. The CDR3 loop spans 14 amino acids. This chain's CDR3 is CSASGGANTGELFF. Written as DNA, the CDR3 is TGCAGTGCTAGCGGGGGTGCGAACACCGGGGAGCTGTTTTTT.

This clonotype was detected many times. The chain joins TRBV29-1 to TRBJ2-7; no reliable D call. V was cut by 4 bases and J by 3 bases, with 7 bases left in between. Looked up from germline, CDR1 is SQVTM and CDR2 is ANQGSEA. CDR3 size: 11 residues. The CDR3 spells CSVVLNYEQYF. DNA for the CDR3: TGCAGCGTTGTTCTAAACTACGAGCAGTACTTC.